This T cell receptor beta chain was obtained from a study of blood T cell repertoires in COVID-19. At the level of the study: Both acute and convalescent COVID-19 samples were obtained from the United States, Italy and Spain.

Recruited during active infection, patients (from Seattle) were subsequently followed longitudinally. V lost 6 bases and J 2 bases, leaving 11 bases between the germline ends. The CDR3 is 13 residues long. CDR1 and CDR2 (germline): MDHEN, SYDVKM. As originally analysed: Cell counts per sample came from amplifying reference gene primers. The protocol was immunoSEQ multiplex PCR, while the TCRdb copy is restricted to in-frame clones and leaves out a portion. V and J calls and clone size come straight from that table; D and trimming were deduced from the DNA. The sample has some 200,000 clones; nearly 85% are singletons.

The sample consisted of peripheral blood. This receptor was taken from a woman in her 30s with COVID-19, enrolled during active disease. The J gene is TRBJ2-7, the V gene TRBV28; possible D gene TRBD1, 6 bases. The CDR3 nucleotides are TGTGCCAGCAGCGCCGGGACACCCTACGAGCAGTACTTC. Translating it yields CASSAGTPYEQYF. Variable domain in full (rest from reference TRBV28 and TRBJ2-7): DVKVTQSSRYLVKRTGEKVFLECVQDMDHENMFWYRQDPGLGLRLIYFSYDVKMKEKGDIPEGYSVSREKKERFSLILESASTNQTSMYLCASSAGTPYEQYFGPGTRLTVT.